What follows are 20 T cell receptor beta chains derived from one specimen sequenced in a study of long-term antiretroviral therapy in people with HIV (dated 2022 in TCRdb). The immunoSEQ hsTCRB v3.0 assay was used at survey level resolution to sequence the TRB variable region. TCRdb obtained this table from immuneACCESS and retained in-frame rearrangements with V and J assigned. These tables miss some clones; where compared with another copy, unresolved V genes account for less than half of the shortfall, and the remainder is unexplained. The sample data list 22,000 or so clones, and around 84% of these were observed just once. About 4.5% of the sample goes to the ten largest clones. This specimen was unsorted PBMCs, taken roughly 6.2 years after starting antiretroviral therapy. Receptor source: a man aged 25 to 40 with HIV.

The chain uses TRBV5-4 and TRBJ1-2, with 7 nucleotides matching TRBD1. Germline CDR1 reads SGHNT; CDR2 reads YYREEE (reference sequence). This CDR3 contains 13 residues. Trimming removed 4 bases from V and 2 bases from J; junction bases left unmatched: 2. This chain's CDR3 is CASSTGVNYGYTF. CDR3 DNA sequence: TGTGCCAGCAGCACAGGGGTCAACTATGGCTACACCTTC.

The chain has TRBV5-4 and TRBJ2-4; TRBD1 aligns across 7 bases. This CDR3 is 16 amino acids long. The V and J ends lost 0 bases and 0 bases, in that order; junction bases with no gene match: 3. Germline V gene data show CDR1 as SGHNT and CDR2 as YYREEE (reference sequence). The CDR3 coding sequence is TGTGCCAGCAGCTTGGGGGACAGTCTAGCCAAAAACATTCAGTACTTC. Encoded protein: CASSLGDSLAKNIQYF.

The rearrangement links TRBV19 to TRBJ2-1, with D uncertain. The CDR3 is made up of 18 amino acids. Germline V gene data show CDR1 as LNHDA and CDR2 as SQIVND (reference sequence). V was shortened by 3 bases and J by 2 bases, with 20 bases between the two germline ends. The CDR3 protein is CASSIGPMAVEPYNEQFF. CDR3 bases: TGTGCCAGTAGTATTGGCCCCATGGCAGTCGAACCCTACAATGAGCAGTTCTTC. Looking up the rest from reference TRBV19 and TRBJ2-1 gives the full variable domain: DGGITQSPKYLFRKEGQNVTLSCEQNLNHDAMYWYRQDPGQGLRLIYYSQIVNDFQKGDIAEGYSVSREKKESFPLTVTSAQKNPTAFYLCASSIGPMAVEPYNEQFFGPGTRLTVL.

The chain couples TRBV6-5 to TRBJ2-3, with a possible D match to TRBD2 (6 bases). Deletions cut 0 bases from V and 9 bases from J, with 10 bases between. There are 13 residues in the CDR3. Germline values: CDR1 MNHEY, CDR2 SVGAGI. The CDR3 DNA reads TGTGCCAGCAGTTACTCATATCGGGGGACGCAGTATTTT. This sequence encodes CASSYSYRGTQYF.

The V and J genes are TRBV10-3 and TRBJ1-6; TRBD1 agrees at 8 bases. Germline V gene data show CDR1 as ENHRY and CDR2 as SYGVKD. The CDR3 spans 14 residues. V lost 6 bases, J lost 7 bases, and 5 bases stayed unmatched. The CDR3 protein is CAIRPTGDNSPLHF. As DNA, the CDR3 is TGTGCCATCAGACCGACAGGGGACAATTCACCCCTCCACTTT.

This CDR3 reads CASSPGRDNEQFF. The CDR3 region has the DNA TGTGCCAGCTCACCCGGAAGGGACAATGAGCAGTTCTTC. The rearrangement uses TRBV18 and TRBJ2-1; D gene uncertain. The length of the CDR3 is 13 residues. V was trimmed by 3 bases and J by 5 bases, leaving 8 bases between them. Germline V CDR1 and CDR2: KGHSH, LQKENI.

By share, this clone counts as medium-sized. The chain links TRBV27 to TRBJ2-7, with 9 bases fitting TRBD1. This CDR3 is built from 15 residues. Germline V lookup: CDR1 MNHEY, CDR2 SMNVEV (reference sequence). Unmatched junction bases numbered 8, after V lost 3 bases and J lost 5 bases. DNA of the CDR3: TGTGCCAGCAGTTTTTTTCGGGACAGGGTCGACGAGCAGTACTTC. Translation gives CASSFFRDRVDEQYF.

The V gene is TRBV7-9, the J gene TRBJ1-5; the D is unclear. Germline V gene sequence: CDR1 SEHNR, CDR2 FQNEAQ (reference sequence). V shed 5 bases and J shed 9 bases, with 14 bases lying between them. CDR3 size: 13 residues. The CDR3 DNA reads TGTGCCAGCAGCCTGGAGGAGGTTCTGCCCCAGCATTTT. Its translation: CASSLEEVLPQHF. Complete variable domain (other parts from reference TRBV7-9 and TRBJ1-5): DTGVSQNPRHKITKRGQNVTFRCDPISEHNRLYWYRQTLGQGPEFLTYFQNEAQLEKSRLLSDRFSAERPKGSFSTLEIQRTEQGDSAMYLCASSLEEVLPQHFGDGTRLSIL.

The rearrangement links TRBV27 to TRBJ1-4; 7 bases are shared with TRBD1. The ends lost 5 bases at V and 0 bases at J; junction bases unmatched: 12. The CDR3 sequence is 18 residues long. Germline CDR1 MNHEY, CDR2 SMNVEV (reference sequence). CDR3 sequence: CASSTSRDSVATNEKLFF. CDR3 bases: TGTGCCAGCAGTACATCCCGGGACAGCGTTGCAACTAATGAAAAACTGTTTTTT.

This clone counts as medium-sized. The J gene is TRBJ2-7, the V gene TRBV4-1, with D possibly TRBD1 on 5 matching bases. V shed 0 bases and J shed 4 bases, with 10 bases lying between them. The CDR3 runs to 14 residues. Per the germline V gene, CDR1 is MGHRA and CDR2 is YSYEKL. The chain's CDR3 is CASSQEQGEYEQYF. CDR3 sequence (DNA): TGCGCCAGCAGCCAAGAACAAGGGGAATACGAGCAGTACTTC.

This chain connects TRBV27 to TRBJ1-4, with TRBD1 identical over 9 bases. Germline-derived CDR1 and CDR2 are MNHEY and SMNVEV (reference sequence). The CDR3 covers 15 residues. The ends lost 5 bases at V and 8 bases at J; junction bases unmatched: 9. The CDR3 DNA reads as TGTGCCAGCAGTATCGCCGAGGACAGGGGCGAAAAACTGTTTTTT. It encodes CASSIAEDRGEKLFF.

This clone has only one observation. This chain joins TRBV6-6 and TRBJ2-2; 9 bases are shared with TRBD2. Trimming cost V 2 bases and J 6 bases; bases outside gene matches: 7. Germline V gene data show CDR1 as MNHNY and CDR2 as SVGAGI (reference sequence). This CDR3 region has 16 residues. The CDR3 reads CASSYLETSGAGELFF. Written as DNA, the CDR3 is TGTGCCAGCAGTTACCTGGAGACTAGCGGTGCCGGGGAGCTGTTTTTT.

This chain connects TRBV9 to TRBJ1-6; no firm D call. The CDR3 is 15 residues long. Trimming removed 0 bases at V and 1 base at J, with 5 bases between. Per germline, CDR1 SGDLS and CDR2 YYNGEE. CDR3 sequence (DNA): TGTGCCAGCAGCGTAGAGGGTTCCTATAATTCACCCCTCCACTTT. This translates into CASSVEGSYNSPLHF.

The chain is built from TRBV19 and TRBJ2-6; TRBD2 aligns across 11 bases. CDR1 LNHDA and CDR2 SQIVND come from the germline V gene (reference sequence). V dropped 3 bases and J dropped 1; count of bases not matched to a gene: 5. This CDR3 spans 18 amino acids. The CDR3 here is CASSIRLAGGSGANVLTF. The CDR3 DNA reads TGTGCCAGTAGTATCAGGCTAGCGGGGGGATCTGGGGCCAACGTCCTGACTTTC.

The gene calls are TRBV5-6 and TRBJ2-5, with TRBD2 matching over 13 bases. This CDR3 has 15 residues. Trimming removed 4 bases from V and 1 base from J; junction bases left unmatched: 1. Germline V gives CDR1 SGHDT, CDR2 YYEEEE. This chain's CDR3 is CASSGLAGAQETQYF. The CDR3 region has the DNA TGTGCCAGCAGCGGACTAGCGGGGGCCCAAGAGACCCAGTACTTC.

The J gene is TRBJ2-3, the V gene TRBV4-3; D gene uncertain. The CDR3 is 16 residues long. Germline CDR1 LGHNA, CDR2 YSLEER. The V end lost 2 bases, the J end lost 1 base, and 13 bases lay between the germline ends. CDR3 DNA: TGCGCCAGCAGCCAAACGTTGGCAGGCCGCACAGATACGCAGTATTTT. Amino acid sequence: CASSQTLAGRTDTQYF.

The chain combines TRBV6-5 with TRBJ1-1, with unresolved D. Deletions cut 2 bases from V and 3 bases from J, with 13 bases between. The CDR3 has 15 residues. CDR1 and CDR2 (germline): MNHEY, SVGAGI. The CDR3 DNA sequence: TGTGCCAGCAGTTACGGTCGGGGTCTTTACACTGAAGCTTTCTTT. Translation gives CASSYGRGLYTEAFF.

V usage is TRBV7-6 and J usage is TRBJ2-5, with TRBD2 as a possible D gene (6 bases). Germline values: CDR1 SGHVS, CDR2 FNYEAQ. The V and J ends lost 2 bases and 2 bases respectively, with 12 bases between them. The CDR3 consists of 15 residues. This CDR3 reads CASSLLPGAQETQYF. The CDR3 region has the DNA TGTGCCAGCAGCTTATTACCGGGAGCTCAAGAGACCCAGTACTTC.

V usage is TRBV9 and J usage is TRBJ2-1; TRBD2 is a possible D gene (6 bases). The germline CDR1 and CDR2 sequences are SGDLS and YYNGEE. V was clipped by 5 bases and J by 6 bases, with 15 bases between them. The CDR3 is 14 residues long. In nucleotides, the CDR3 is TGTGCCAGCAGTAAAAGCGGGCCCATCAATGAGCAGTTCTTC. This sequence encodes CASSKSGPINEQFF. The full variable domain, in which reference TRBV9 and TRBJ2-1 provide the parts outside the CDR3, is DSGVTQTPKHLITATGQRVTLRCSPRSGDLSVYWYQQSLDQGLQFLIQYYNGEERAKGNILERFSAQQFPDLHSELNLSSLELGDSALYFCASSKSGPINEQFFGPGTRLTVL.

The V and J genes are TRBV28 and TRBJ1-1; 9 nucleotides line up with TRBD1. Germline CDR1 reads MDHEN; CDR2 reads SYDVKM. The CDR3 length is 14 residues. The V segment lost 8 bases and the J segment 7 bases; nucleotides outside the gene matches: 11. The CDR3 region is CASELQGAAIEAFF. The CDR3 region has the DNA TGTGCCAGCGAACTACAGGGGGCCGCGATTGAAGCTTTCTTT.